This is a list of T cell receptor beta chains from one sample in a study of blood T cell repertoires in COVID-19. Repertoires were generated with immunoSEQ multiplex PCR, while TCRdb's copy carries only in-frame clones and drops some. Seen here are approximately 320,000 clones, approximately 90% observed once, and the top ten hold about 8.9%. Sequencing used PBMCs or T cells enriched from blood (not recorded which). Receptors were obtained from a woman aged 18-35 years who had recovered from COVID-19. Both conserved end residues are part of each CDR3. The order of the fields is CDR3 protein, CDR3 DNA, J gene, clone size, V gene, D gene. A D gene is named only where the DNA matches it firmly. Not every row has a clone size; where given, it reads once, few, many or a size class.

CDR3 protein: CASSLRGKGTVAKNIQYF
CDR3 DNA: TGTGCCAGCAGTTTGAGGGGGAAAGGGACCGTAGCCAAAAACATTCAGTACTTC
J gene: TRBJ2-4
clone size: -
V gene: TRBV28
D gene: -

CDR3 protein: CASSRSGVLQETQYF
CDR3 DNA: TGTGCCAGCAGCCGTTCAGGGGTCCTGCAAGAGACCCAGTACTTC
J gene: TRBJ2-5
clone size: -
V gene: TRBV7-3
D gene: -

CDR3 protein: CASSWDWGGSSYEQYF
CDR3 DNA: TGTGCCAGCAGCTGGGATTGGGGCGGGAGCTCCTACGAGCAGTACTTC
J gene: TRBJ2-7
clone size: -
V gene: TRBV7-2
D gene: TRBD2

CDR3 protein: CASNVWGGRETQYF
CDR3 DNA: TGTGCCAGCAATGTTTGGGGGGGCCGAGAGACCCAGTACTTC
J gene: TRBJ2-5
clone size: -
V gene: TRBV6-5
D gene: -

CDR3 protein: CASNPLPFGTITEAFF
CDR3 DNA: TGTGCCAGCAACCCATTGCCTTTTGGGACAATCACTGAAGCTTTCTTT
J gene: TRBJ1-1
clone size: -
V gene: TRBV2
D gene: -

CDR3 protein: CASSLASANNSPLHF
CDR3 DNA: TGTGCCAGCAGCTTGGCCTCAGCGAATAATTCACCCCTCCACTTT
J gene: TRBJ1-6
clone size: -
V gene: TRBV5-6
D gene: -

CDR3 protein: CASSPGQEQFF
CDR3 DNA: TGTGCCAGCAGCCCTGGACAGGAGCAGTTCTTC
J gene: TRBJ2-1
clone size: -
V gene: TRBV4-2
D gene: -

CDR3 protein: CASSLSRLSQETQYF
CDR3 DNA: TGTGCCAGCAGTTTATCCCGACTATCTCAAGAGACCCAGTACTTC
J gene: TRBJ2-5
clone size: -
V gene: TRBV27
D gene: -

CDR3 protein: CASSPRQGLLLSPGNTIYF
CDR3 DNA: TGTGCCAGCTCACCACGACAGGGGCTCCTGTTATCGCCCGGAAACACCATATATTTT
J gene: TRBJ1-3
clone size: -
V gene: TRBV18
D gene: TRBD1

CDR3 protein: CASSQDGAGVYEQYF
CDR3 DNA: TGTGCCAGCAGCCAAGATGGGGCGGGAGTATACGAGCAGTACTTC
J gene: TRBJ2-7
clone size: -
V gene: TRBV4-2
D gene: TRBD2

CDR3 protein: CASSYLEWNEQFF
CDR3 DNA: TGTGCCAGCAGTTACCTAGAATGGAATGAGCAGTTCTTC
J gene: TRBJ2-1
clone size: few
V gene: TRBV12-3/TRBV12-4
D gene: -